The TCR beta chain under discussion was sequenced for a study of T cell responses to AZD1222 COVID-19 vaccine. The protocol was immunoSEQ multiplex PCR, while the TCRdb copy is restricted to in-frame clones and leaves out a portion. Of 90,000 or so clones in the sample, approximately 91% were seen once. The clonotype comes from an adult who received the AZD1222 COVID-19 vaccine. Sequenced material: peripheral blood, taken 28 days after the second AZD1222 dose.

In nucleotides, the CDR3 is TGTGCCAGCAGTGAACATGGGAGGAACACTGAAGCTTTCTTT. Protein sequence: CASSEHGRNTEAFF. V is TRBV2 and J is TRBJ1-1, with D unclear. V was trimmed by 2 bases and J by 1 base, leaving 8 bases between them. Germline V CDR1 and CDR2: SNHLY, FYNNEI. The CDR3 sequence is 14 residues long. Supplemented by reference TRBV2 and TRBJ1-1, the full variable domain reads EPEVTQTPSHQVTQMGQEVILRCVPISNHLYFYWYRQILGQKVEFLVSFYNNEISEKSEIFDDQFSVERPDGSNFTLKIRSTKLEDSAMYFCASSEHGRNTEAFFGQGTRLTVV.